The sequence of this T cell receptor beta chain was determined in a study of T cells in localized non-small cell lung cancer. Overall study findings and caveats: Since sequencing was restricted to only one region of the tumor, intratumor heterogeneity remains a possibility. Greater T cell density in blood accompanied longer overall survival. Uninvolved neighboring lung showed the greatest T cell clonality, exceeding tumor. Out of the top 100 tumor clones, a median roughly 50 were seen in adjacent lung.

Clones were sequenced by immunoSEQ multiplex PCR, and TCRdb holds only the in-frame ones, with some missing. The sample has under 6,500 clones; 30% to 40% are singletons. Germline V CDR1 and CDR2: LNHDA, SQIVND (reference sequence). CDR3 length equals 17 residues. V dropped 6 bases and J dropped 4 bases, with 22 bases sitting between them. This clone was seen a handful of times. Its antigen is currently unknown. The rearrangement links TRBV19 to TRBJ1-5; a weak D match, TRBD1 (5 bases). The source of this sequence is a female donor at least 60 years old with stage I lung adenocarcinoma. The source was lung tumor tissue, collected before any cancer treatment. The DNA of the CDR3 is TGTGCCAGTAGAGCGTGGCCGCAGGGAAAAGGTAATCAGCCCCAGCATTTT. It yields the protein CASRAWPQGKGNQPQHF.